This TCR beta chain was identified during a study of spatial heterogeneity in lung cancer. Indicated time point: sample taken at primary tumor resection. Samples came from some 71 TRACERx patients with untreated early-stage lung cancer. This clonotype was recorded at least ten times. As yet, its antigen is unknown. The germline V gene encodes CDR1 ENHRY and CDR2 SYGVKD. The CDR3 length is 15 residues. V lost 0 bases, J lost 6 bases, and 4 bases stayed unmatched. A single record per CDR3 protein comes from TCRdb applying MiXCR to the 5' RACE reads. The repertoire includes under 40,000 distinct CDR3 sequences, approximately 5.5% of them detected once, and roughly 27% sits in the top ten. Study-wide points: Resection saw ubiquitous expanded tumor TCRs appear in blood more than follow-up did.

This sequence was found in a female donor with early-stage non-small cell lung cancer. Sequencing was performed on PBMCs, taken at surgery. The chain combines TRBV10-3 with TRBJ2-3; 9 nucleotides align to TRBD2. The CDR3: CAISESVAGEDTQYF. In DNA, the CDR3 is TGTGCCATCAGTGAGTCGGTAGCGGGGGAGGATACGCAGTATTTT.